This T cell receptor beta chain was documented in a study of T-cell reconstitution after alpha-beta-depleted transplantation in children. Using unique molecular identifiers, the investigators prepared the TCRbeta library. TCRdb analysed the PCR reads with MiXCR anew, one entry per CDR3 protein. The repertoire includes some 520,000 distinct CDR3 sequences, 30% to 35% of them detected once, and around 2.4% sits in the top ten. This CDR3 has 13 amino acids. The ends lost 5 bases at V and 8 bases at J; junction bases unmatched: 6. The germline gives CDR1 LGHDT, CDR2 YNNKEL (reference sequence). The material sequenced was PBMCs from the stem cell graft donor, taken from the stem cell graft. This clonotype was obtained from a human donor who donated a stem cell graft to a child with aplastic anemia. This chain connects TRBV3-1 to TRBJ1-1; 9 bases fit TRBD1. CDR3 coding DNA: TGTGCCAGCAGCAGACGACAGGGGGTAGAAGCTTTCTTT. It specifies CASSRRQGVEAFF.